This T cell receptor beta chain was profiled in a study of shared T cell receptors in the human thymus. This CDR3 is 13 amino acids long. Trimming stripped 2 bases from V and 6 bases from J, with 12 bases between. The germline CDR1 and CDR2 sequences are SGDLS and YYNGEE. Repertoires were generated with immunoSEQ multiplex PCR, while TCRdb's copy carries only in-frame clones and drops some. The sample consists of 500,000 to 550,000 clones, 75% to 85% of them appearing once. These data also featured in a second study, about human thymus T cells. According to that study: Corrective surgery for congenital heart defects was being performed on the healthy Finnish infants who were the donors. Resections from corrective heart surgery supplied the thymus tissue. V and J gene usage appeared biased in thymic and blood repertoires. Thymic repertoires overlap heavily among unrelated individuals, related research has reported.

This chain connects TRBV9 to TRBJ2-7; TRBD1 might be the D (6 bases). Sequences were obtained from thymocytes. This receptor was taken from a boy in the first two years of life with a congenital heart defect. The CDR3 DNA reads TGTGCCAGCAGCGTCCAGGGGCCGGGCGAGCAGTACTTC. The encoded protein is CASSVQGPGEQYF.